These 25 T cell receptor beta chains share one sample of origin, sequenced in a study of radiotherapy plus CTLA-4 blockade in lung cancer. Using immunoSEQ multiplex PCR, the repertoire was profiled, and TCRdb retains in-frame clones only, with some absent. The table includes some 78,000 clones, about 86% detected once. Sequencing used peripheral blood, obtained from a patient treated with radiotherapy plus ipilimumab. These receptors came from a human donor with non-small cell lung cancer who had a partial response to radiotherapy plus ipilimumab.

The chain links TRBV30 to TRBJ2-2, with 12 bases aligning to TRBD2. Germline V lookup: CDR1 GTSNPN, CDR2 SVGIG (reference sequence). The CDR3 covers 15 residues. V lost 3 bases and J lost 7; bases outside the gene matches: 6. The CDR3 loop reads CAWRASGRAYGELFF. In nucleotides, the CDR3 is TGTGCCTGGAGAGCTAGCGGGAGGGCCTACGGGGAGCTGTTTTTT.

J is TRBJ2-7 and V is TRBV7-2; unclear D gene. Germline lookup yields CDR1 SGHTA and CDR2 FQGNSA. V shed 5 bases and J shed 5 bases, with 19 bases lying between them. This CDR3 is 15 amino acids long. DNA for the CDR3: TGTGCCAGCAGCCTAGAGGCGGATAGCCTGAACGAGCAGTACTTC. The encoded protein is CASSLEADSLNEQYF.

This chain uses TRBV7-8 with TRBJ1-3; 7 bases are shared with TRBD1. The CDR3 runs 17 residues. V shed 0 bases and J 3 bases; nucleotides not matched to a gene: 8. Germline lookup yields CDR1 SGHVS and CDR2 FQNEAQ. CDR3 sequence reads: CASSLAPGGGYGNTIYF. CDR3 nucleotide sequence: TGTGCCAGCAGCTTAGCGCCAGGGGGAGGATATGGAAACACCATATATTTT.

This rearrangement joins TRBV4-1 to TRBJ2-1, with 10 bases lining up with TRBD2. The CDR3 has 16 residues. The J segment lost 4 bases and the V segment lost 4 bases, leaving 7 bases of the junction unmatched. The germline CDR1 and CDR2 sequences are MGHRA and YSYEKL. The CDR3 spells CASSLKLAGQYNEQFF. The CDR3 DNA sequence: TGCGCCAGCAGCCTGAAACTAGCGGGACAATACAATGAGCAGTTCTTC.

The count of this clone is one. The V and J genes are TRBV28 and TRBJ2-1; TRBD2 agrees at 7 bases. CDR1 is MDHEN, CDR2 SYDVKM, per germline. V shed 6 bases, J shed 8 bases, and the junction held 10 bases outside the gene matches. The CDR3 runs 14 residues. As DNA, the CDR3 is TGTGCCAGCAGCCGAGGACTAGTTGCCCATGAGCAGTTCTTC. Encoded protein: CASSRGLVAHEQFF.

This clone was picked up one time. This rearrangement joins TRBV28 to TRBJ1-2; 10 bases agree with TRBD1. Germline V gives CDR1 MDHEN, CDR2 SYDVKM. Trimming removed 9 bases from V and 6 bases from J; junction bases left unmatched: 7. There are 13 residues in the CDR3. The chain's CDR3 is CARRDRGTDGYTF. The CDR3 DNA reads TGTGCCAGACGGGACAGGGGAACGGATGGCTACACCTTC.

The chain uses TRBV9 and TRBJ2-1; the match to TRBD1 covers 7 bases. CDR1 is SGDLS and CDR2 is YYNGEE in the germline V gene. The V segment lost 4 bases and the J segment 3 bases; nucleotides outside the gene matches: 22. CDR3 length equals 20 residues. CDR3 region: CASSPFHRVPGTVYYNEQFF. Written as DNA, the CDR3 is TGTGCCAGCAGCCCTTTCCATCGCGTCCCCGGGACAGTCTACTACAATGAGCAGTTCTTC.

The chain uses TRBV2 and TRBJ2-5; tentatively, D is TRBD2 (6 bases). V dropped 2 bases and J dropped 5 bases, with 15 bases sitting between them. CDR3 length equals 15 residues. CDR1 SNHLY and CDR2 FYNNEI come from the germline V gene. The CDR3 spells CASSERGGVGETQYF. The CDR3 bases are TGTGCCAGCAGTGAACGGGGAGGCGTTGGGGAGACCCAGTACTTC.

The rearrangement links TRBV13 to TRBJ2-1, with 9 positions matching TRBD2. Per germline, CDR1 PRHDT and CDR2 FYEKMQ (reference sequence). V was pared by 2 bases and J by 3 bases, with 2 bases of the junction left unmatched. The length of the CDR3 is 15 residues. The CDR3 region is CASSLMTSGYNEQFF. The DNA for the CDR3 is TGTGCCAGCAGCTTAATGACTAGCGGCTACAATGAGCAGTTCTTC.

The chain uses TRBV7-9 and TRBJ1-3; a weak D match, TRBD1 (6 bases). CDR3 size: 14 residues. The germline V gene has CDR1 SEHNR and CDR2 FQNEAQ (reference sequence). Trimming took off 1 base at V and 5 bases at J, with 9 bases between the two ends. CDR3 nucleotides: TGTGCCAGCAGCTTAGGGACAGCCCGAAACACCATATATTTT. The encoded protein is CASSLGTARNTIYF. Using reference TRBV7-9 and TRBJ1-3 for the parts outside the CDR3, the full variable domain is DTGVSQNPRHKITKRGQNVTFRCDPISEHNRLYWYRQTLGQGPEFLTYFQNEAQLEKSRLLSDRFSAERPKGSFSTLEIQRTEQGDSAMYLCASSLGTARNTIYFGEGSWLTVV.

V and J are TRBV30 and TRBJ2-5; D perhaps matches TRBD2 (6 bases). Germline CDR1 is GTSNPN and CDR2 is SVGIG (reference sequence). With 4 bases removed from V and 0 bases from J, the gap between germline ends came to 12 bases. This CDR3 is built from 14 residues. DNA of the CDR3: TGTGCCTGGACCCCCGGAGGGCACCAAGAGACCCAGTACTTC. It is translated as CAWTPGGHQETQYF.

The J gene is TRBJ2-2, the V gene TRBV7-6; 14 bases agree with TRBD2. The V gene end was trimmed by 3 bases and the J gene end by 4 bases; junction bases not matched to a gene: 10. The length of the CDR3 is 19 residues. The V gene's germline CDR1 is SGHVS and CDR2 FNYEAQ. For the CDR3, the DNA is TGTGCCAGCAGCTTCCTAGCAGGGACTAGCGGGAGTGGCACCGGGGAGCTGTTTTTT. It yields the protein CASSFLAGTSGSGTGELFF.

CDR3 coding DNA: TGTGCCAGCAGTTTTCGGGGACAGGTGAACACTGAAGCTTTCTTT. This sequence encodes CASSFRGQVNTEAFF. This chain connects TRBV27 to TRBJ1-1; 8 bases match TRBD1. This CDR3 region has 15 residues. The germline gives CDR1 MNHEY, CDR2 SMNVEV (reference sequence). The trim removed 3 bases at V and 0 bases at J, leaving 3 bases unmatched.

The chain's CDR3 is CASRVRGLNTEAFF. In DNA form, the CDR3 reads TGTGCCAGCAGGGTAAGGGGGTTGAACACTGAAGCTTTCTTT. V gene TRBV6-1 combines with J gene TRBJ1-1; D is possibly TRBD1 (6 bases). The germline gives CDR1 MNHNS, CDR2 SASEGT. CDR3 size: 14 residues. Trimming took off 6 bases at V and 0 bases at J, with 11 bases between the two ends.

This clone showed up just a few times. The chain combines TRBV5-6 with TRBJ2-1; 9 bases match TRBD2. This CDR3 contains 14 residues. Germline CDR1 is SGHDT and CDR2 is YYEEEE. Germline trimming cut 6 bases from V and 3 bases from J; bases unmatched to any gene: 4. The CDR3 bases are TGTGCCAGCACGGCGACTAGCGGCTACAATGAGCAGTTCTTC. Translating it yields CASTATSGYNEQFF.

The chain uses TRBV7-9 and TRBJ2-7; 8 bases align to TRBD2. The V gene end was trimmed by 2 bases and the J gene end by 2 bases; junction bases not matched to a gene: 8. The germline V gene encodes CDR1 SEHNR and CDR2 FQNEAQ (reference sequence). This CDR3 is built from 16 residues. The CDR3 protein is CASSLRVTSATYEQYF. The CDR3 nucleotides are TGTGCCAGCAGCTTACGGGTGACTAGCGCTACCTACGAGCAGTACTTC.

The chain uses TRBV5-5 and TRBJ1-2; D uncertain. With 4 bases removed from V and 4 bases from J, the gap between germline ends came to 17 bases. CDR1 is SGHKS, CDR2 YYEKEE, per germline (reference sequence). The CDR3 is 15 amino acids. This CDR3 reads CASSILLQESYGYTF. The CDR3 coding sequence is TGTGCCAGCAGCATCCTGCTCCAGGAAAGCTATGGCTACACCTTC.

V gene TRBV10-1 combines with J gene TRBJ2-7; D call uncertain. The CDR3 sequence is 12 residues long. The germline V gene has CDR1 WNHNN and CDR2 SYGVQD (reference sequence). The V end was cut by 8 bases, the J end by 2 bases, with 10 bases between. The CDR3 loop reads CASRTITYEQYF. DNA of the CDR3: TGCGCCAGCCGAACTATTACCTACGAGCAGTACTTC.

In this sample, this clone turned up once. V usage is TRBV10-3 and J usage is TRBJ1-5, with a possible D match to TRBD1 (6 bases). In germline, CDR1 is ENHRY, CDR2 SYGVKD. This CDR3 spans 15 amino acids. V was shortened by 3 bases and J by 7 bases, with 16 bases between the two germline ends. Here the CDR3 DNA reads TGTGCCATCAGTGACCACTCAGGGGTGGGACAGCCCCAGCATTTT. Protein sequence: CAISDHSGVGQPQHF.

The chain employs TRBV30 and TRBJ1-2; D is possibly TRBD1 (6 bases). Germline V gene lookup returns CDR1 GTSNPN and CDR2 SVGIG (reference sequence). The CDR3 covers 13 residues. V dropped 3 bases and J dropped 3 bases, with 11 bases sitting between them. The CDR3 nucleotides read TGTGCCTGGAGCCCAGGGGTGGACTATGGCTACACCTTC. Encoded protein: CAWSPGVDYGYTF.

The gene calls are TRBV7-3 and TRBJ1-1; D remains ambiguous. V shed 3 bases and J shed 0 bases, with 11 bases lying between them. Germline assignment: CDR1 SGHTA and CDR2 FQGTGA. The CDR3 is 15 amino acids. The CDR3 DNA is TGTGCCAGCAGCTTTCAGGTACTCGTGAACACTGAAGCTTTCTTT. Translation: CASSFQVLVNTEAFF.

The V and J genes are TRBV10-3 and TRBJ2-5; TRBD2 agrees at 7 bases. V shed 0 bases and J 9 bases; nucleotides not matched to a gene: 16. Germline V gene data show CDR1 as ENHRY and CDR2 as SYGVKD. The CDR3 length is 17 residues. In DNA, the CDR3 is TGTGCCATCAGTGAGTCTGGGCCTAGCGGACCTCCGGCGGCCCAGTACTTC. Translated, it gives CAISESGPSGPPAAQYF.

The rearrangement links TRBV6-5 to TRBJ2-7, with 7 bases that match TRBD1. Per germline, CDR1 MNHEY and CDR2 SVGAGI. The CDR3 runs to 16 residues. V lost 0 bases, J lost 3 bases, and 8 bases stayed unmatched. CDR3 sequence (DNA): TGTGCCAGCAGTTACTCGAGGGCAGGGGACAGCTACGAGCAGTACTTC. This encodes CASSYSRAGDSYEQYF.

V is TRBV28 and J is TRBJ1-5; weak D call: TRBD1 (5 bases). The CDR3 consists of 15 residues. The V gene lost 5 bases and the J gene lost 3 bases, with 14 bases spanning the gap. Germline V lookup: CDR1 MDHEN, CDR2 SYDVKM. The CDR3 DNA reads TGTGCCAGCAGTGATGGACCGGGGGACAATCAGCCCCAGCATTTT. Its translation is CASSDGPGDNQPQHF.

This sequence joins TRBV13 and TRBJ2-7; D perhaps matches TRBD1 (5 bases). The CDR3 length is 16 residues. V was shortened by 2 bases and J by 2 bases, with 16 bases between the two germline ends. CDR1 and CDR2 from the germline V gene are PRHDT and FYEKMQ (reference sequence). CDR3 sequence reads: CASSLRAGPIPYEQYF. Written as DNA, the CDR3 is TGTGCCAGCAGCTTACGTGCAGGGCCGATACCCTACGAGCAGTACTTC. The variable domain in full, with the rest retrieved from reference TRBV13 and TRBJ2-7, is AAGVIQSPRHLIKEKRETATLKCYPIPRHDTVYWYQQGPGQDPQFLISFYEKMQSDKGSIPDRFSAQQFSDYHSELNMSSLELGDSALYFCASSLRAGPIPYEQYFGPGTRLTVT.